These 10 T cell receptor beta chains came from one sample sequenced in a study of T cell responses to AZD1222 COVID-19 vaccine. Profiled with immunoSEQ multiplex PCR; TCRdb holds only in-frame clones, not every one. Of more than 150,000 clones in the sample, over 75% are singletons; the top ten hold more than 1.3%. This sample comprised peripheral blood, obtained on day 0 of AZD1222 vaccination. The source is an adult in good health.

This rearrangement joins TRBV5-5 to TRBJ2-7; the D gene is possibly TRBD1 (5 bases). Trimming stripped 1 base from V and 4 bases from J, with 12 bases between. Germline CDR1 reads SGHKS; CDR2 reads YYEKEE (reference sequence). CDR3 length: 14 amino acids. CDR3 bases: TGTGCCAGCAGCTTGATTTCAGGGTGGTACGAGCAGTACTTC. Its translation is CASSLISGWYEQYF. Based on the CDR3 plus reference TRBV5-5 and TRBJ2-7, the full variable domain is DAGVTQSPTHLIKTRGQQVTLRCSPISGHKSVSWYQQVLGQGPQFIFQYYEKEERGRGNFPDRFSARQFPNYSSELNVNALLLGDSALYLCASSLISGWYEQYFGPGTRLTVT.

CDR3 sequence (DNA): TGCGCCAGCAGCTTGGCAGCGCCTTTTAGCAATCAGCCCCAGCATTTT. It encodes CASSLAAPFSNQPQHF. The chain is built from TRBV5-1 and TRBJ1-5; no definite D call. Germline V CDR1 and CDR2: SGHRS, YFSETQ. Trimming left V 0 bases short and J 0 bases short, with 10 bases between. This CDR3 spans 16 amino acids. The full variable domain, in which reference TRBV5-1 and TRBJ1-5 provide the parts outside the CDR3, is KAGVTQTPRYLIKTRGQQVTLSCSPISGHRSVSWYQQTPGQGLQFLFEYFSETQRNKGNFPGRFSGRQFSNSRSEMNVSTLELGDSALYLCASSLAAPFSNQPQHFGDGTRLSIL.

V usage is TRBV28 and J usage is TRBJ1-2, with D unclear. Between the trimmed V and J ends, which lost 5 bases and 4 bases, there was a span of 14 bases. Germline V gene sequence: CDR1 MDHEN, CDR2 SYDVKM. CDR3 length: 14 amino acids. The CDR3 DNA sequence: TGTGCCAGCAGTAAAAGGGCCGGGGTCTATGGCTACACCTTC. Protein sequence: CASSKRAGVYGYTF.

The chain uses TRBV3-1 (or the pseudogene TRBV3-2) and TRBJ1-6; D gene unclear. The CDR3 runs 15 residues. CDR1 is LGHDT and CDR2 is YNNKEL in the germline V gene (reference sequence). Trimming removed 0 bases from V and 9 bases from J, with 12 bases in between. CDR3 DNA: TGTGCCAGCAGCCAAGATCCGATTCCCCCTTCACCCCTCCACTTT. Translation: CASSQDPIPPSPLHF.

The rearrangement joins TRBV24-1 to TRBJ1-2; 9 bases line up with TRBD1. The CDR3 sequence is 14 residues long. With 5 bases clipped from V and 6 bases from J, the junction kept 6 bases outside the gene matches. Germline CDR1 KGHDR, CDR2 SFDVKD. CDR3 amino acids: CATSGPRTGDGYTF. The CDR3 DNA reads as TGTGCCACCAGTGGTCCCAGGACAGGGGATGGCTACACCTTC.

Written as DNA, the CDR3 is TGTGCCAGCAACGACCGACAGAACGAGCAGTACTTC. Translated, it gives CASNDRQNEQYF. This chain joins TRBV6-6 and TRBJ2-7; perhaps TRBD1 as D (5 bases). Germline V gives CDR1 MNHNY, CDR2 SVGAGI (reference sequence). Trimming shortened V by 7 bases and J by 5 bases, and 12 bases separated the two germline ends. The CDR3 contains 12 residues.

In nucleotides, the CDR3 is TGTGCCAGCAGCAAAGAAGTTTCTATCACAGGCTACACCTTC. Translating gives CASSKEVSITGYTF. The V gene is TRBV21-1, the J gene TRBJ1-2. TRBV21-1 is marked as a pseudogene. The CDR3 has 14 residues.

A few counts support this clone. The chain links TRBV19 to TRBJ1-2; D call uncertain. The CDR3 extends over 12 amino acids. Trimming stripped 6 bases from V and 3 bases from J, with 8 bases between. CDR1 is LNHDA and CDR2 is SQIVND in the germline V gene (reference sequence). As DNA, the CDR3 is TGTGCCAGTAGGGTGGATTACTATGGCTACACCTTC. Protein: CASRVDYYGYTF.

This clone was recorded a few times. V usage is TRBV9 and J usage is TRBJ1-1, with 7 positions matching TRBD1. With 4 bases clipped from V and 0 bases from J, the junction kept 3 bases outside the gene matches. The CDR3 sequence is 14 residues long. The germline CDR1 and CDR2 sequences are SGDLS and YYNGEE. The CDR3 DNA is TGTGCCAGCAGCAGGGACAGCATGAACACTGAAGCTTTCTTT. Amino acid sequence: CASSRDSMNTEAFF. Filled out from reference TRBV9 and TRBJ1-1, the complete variable domain reads DSGVTQTPKHLITATGQRVTLRCSPRSGDLSVYWYQQSLDQGLQFLIQYYNGEERAKGNILERFSAQQFPDLHSELNLSSLELGDSALYFCASSRDSMNTEAFFGQGTRLTVV.

V is TRBV7-2 and J is TRBJ2-1; a possible D gene is TRBD2 (6 bases). This CDR3 comprises 14 residues. The germline V gene has CDR1 SGHTA and CDR2 FQGNSA. The V gene lost 5 bases and the J gene lost 8 bases, with 16 bases spanning the gap. The DNA of the CDR3 is TGTGCCAGCAGCATGGGACTTGCTACGGATGAGCAGTTCTTC. Its translation is CASSMGLATDEQFF.